This T cell receptor (beta chain) stems from a study of blood T cell repertoires in COVID-19. The protocol was immunoSEQ multiplex PCR, while the TCRdb copy is restricted to in-frame clones and leaves out a portion. The repertoire holds some 150,000 clones, with roughly 80% as singletons. What was sequenced was PBMCs or T cells enriched from blood (not recorded which). This TCR was recovered from a woman aged 45-65 years who had recovered from COVID-19.

CDR3 in DNA: TGTGCCAGCAGGAAAAGCGGTAGCGGGGGGGCCGATACGCAGTATTTT. Translating gives CASRKSGSGGADTQYF. J is TRBJ2-3 and V is TRBV3-1 (or the pseudogene TRBV3-2); 11 bases agree with TRBD2. CDR1 LGHDT and CDR2 YNNKEL come from the germline V gene (reference sequence). The CDR3 is made up of 16 amino acids. Trimming removed 6 bases from V and 6 bases from J; junction bases left unmatched: 11.